Listed below are T cell receptor beta chains from one sample, sequenced in a study of blood T cell repertoires in COVID-19. TCRdb keeps only in-frame clones here, not all; method: immunoSEQ multiplex PCR. The sample includes 200,000 to 300,000 clones, roughly 76% of them seen just once. Sequenced input: peripheral blood. The source is an elderly woman with COVID-19, enrolled during active disease. Both conserved end residues are part of each CDR3. The D gene is left open where the match is weak.

D gene: -
V gene: TRBV12-3/TRBV12-4
J gene: TRBJ1-1
CDR3 protein: CASSLTVNTEAFF
CDR3 DNA: TGTGCCAGCAGCCTCACTGTGAACACTGAAGCTTTCTTT

D gene: -
V gene: TRBV28
J gene: TRBJ1-6
CDR3 protein: CASSIPRPPNSPLHF
CDR3 DNA: TGTGCCAGCAGTATCCCGAGGCCGCCTAATTCACCCCTCCACTTT

D gene: -
V gene: TRBV5-5
J gene: TRBJ1-4
CDR3 protein: CASSSDWFSEKLFF
CDR3 DNA: TGTGCCAGCAGCTCGGACTGGTTTAGTGAAAAACTGTTTTTT

D gene: TRBD2
V gene: TRBV19
J gene: TRBJ2-1
CDR3 protein: CASSSLLAGGRDEQFF
CDR3 DNA: TGTGCCAGTAGTTCCTTACTAGCGGGAGGGCGCGATGAGCAGTTCTTC

D gene: -
V gene: TRBV2
J gene: TRBJ2-1
CDR3 protein: CASRQASKQFF
CDR3 DNA: TGTGCCAGCAGGCAGGCTTCGAAGCAGTTCTTC

D gene: TRBD1
V gene: TRBV6-5
J gene: TRBJ1-3
CDR3 protein: CASLPPGQGNTIYF
CDR3 DNA: TGTGCCAGCCTACCACCGGGACAGGGAAACACCATATATTTT

D gene: -
V gene: TRBV11-2
J gene: TRBJ1-1
CDR3 protein: CASSLVEGTEAFF
CDR3 DNA: TGTGCCAGCAGCTTAGTAGAGGGCACTGAAGCTTTCTTT

D gene: TRBD1
V gene: TRBV11-2
J gene: TRBJ2-3
CDR3 protein: CASSSTLPGQGRADTQYF
CDR3 DNA: TGTGCCAGCAGTTCCACCCTACCGGGACAGGGGCGGGCAGATACGCAGTATTTT

D gene: TRBD1
V gene: TRBV27
J gene: TRBJ1-5
CDR3 protein: CASSSIGTGKGGNQPQHF
CDR3 DNA: TGTGCCAGCAGTTCGATCGGGACAGGGAAGGGGGGCAATCAGCCCCAGCATTTT

D gene: -
V gene: TRBV3-1/TRBV3-2
J gene: TRBJ2-1
CDR3 protein: CASSQGGVNEQFF
CDR3 DNA: TGTGCCAGCAGCCAAGGGGGAGTAAATGAGCAGTTCTTC

D gene: TRBD1
V gene: TRBV5-4
J gene: TRBJ1-2
CDR3 protein: CASSNRDRGDYGYTF
CDR3 DNA: TGTGCCAGCAGCAACCGGGACAGGGGGGACTATGGCTACACCTTC